The T cell receptor beta chain described here comes from a study of cytomegalovirus exposure and HLA in healthy donors. V lost 5 bases to trimming and J lost 8 bases, with 15 bases between them. The CDR3 sequence is 13 residues long. Germline V gene data show CDR1 as SGHTA and CDR2 as FQGNSA. The PCR employed 60 Vbeta primers together with 13 Jbeta primers. The protocol was immunoSEQ multiplex PCR, while the TCRdb copy is restricted to in-frame clones and leaves out a portion. This sample lists 65,000 to 90,000 clones; its ten largest clones have about 3.8%. Sequenced sample: PBMCs. The chain links TRBV7-2 to TRBJ1-2; a weak D match, TRBD1 (5 bases). The TCR was taken from a female donor in good health and CMV-seropositive. The CDR3 DNA reads as TGTGCCAGCAGCCGATCAGGGTTGTCAGGCTACACCTTC. This gives the protein CASSRSGLSGYTF.